What follows is one T cell receptor beta chain and its context. Its antigen is not known. The data stem from a study of cytomegalovirus exposure and HLA in healthy donors. Overall study: The roughly 100 million unique TCR beta sequences, from about 180 million T cells, were found by an earlier analysis.

Points from the study as a whole: In vitro testing confirmed a few CMV-associated chains as specific for CMV antigens. A later analysis found that most CMV-associated TCR beta chains appeared HLA-restricted. A missense DCLRE1C variant was associated with V- and J-gene trimming of TCR beta chains in a later analysis, and an independent cohort replicated the association.

Use of 60 Vbeta and 13 Jbeta primers characterized the PCR. Profiled with immunoSEQ multiplex PCR; TCRdb holds only in-frame clones, not every one. The table records about 130,000 clones, about 80% of them present only once. The CDR3 is 13 residues long. V lost 3 bases and J lost 2, with 8 bases in between. Germline lookup yields CDR1 SGHDT and CDR2 YYEEEE. The V and J genes are TRBV5-6 and TRBJ1-1, with a weak D call TRBD1 (6 bases). The sample consisted of PBMCs. The origin of this receptor is a male donor in good health and CMV-seronegative. This CDR3 is CASSWTVNTEAFF. The CDR3 DNA reads TGTGCCAGCAGCTGGACAGTAAACACTGAAGCTTTCTTT.